This is a list of T cell receptor beta chains from one sample in a study of T cell repertoires in cytomegalovirus infection. From the reads, TCRdb called clonotypes with MiXCR, one entry per CDR3 protein. Of 110,000 to 150,000 distinct CDR3 sequences in the sample, under 8% were seen once. The sample comprised PBMCs. The receptors come from a human donor in good health (CMV status not recorded). Some clones in this sample may be carry-over from other donors' samples. The CDR3 runs from the conserved cysteine through the conserved F or W.

CDR3 protein: CASSLDWYGRRSSGANVLTF; J gene: TRBJ2-6; V gene: TRBV7-8
CDR3 protein: CASSPRQGHGYTF; J gene: TRBJ1-2; V gene: TRBV7-8
CDR3 protein: CASSLLGGTSAEQYF; J gene: TRBJ2-7; V gene: TRBV7-6
CDR3 protein: CASSLPGLSEQYF; J gene: TRBJ2-7; V gene: TRBV7-3
CDR3 protein: CASRIGTHLSYEQYF; J gene: TRBJ2-7; V gene: TRBV6-6
CDR3 protein: CSARGWAVQETQYF; J gene: TRBJ2-5; V gene: TRBV20-1
CDR3 protein: CASSLEQGPTGELFF; J gene: TRBJ2-2; V gene: TRBV7-2
CDR3 protein: CASSHQTGSTGELFF; J gene: TRBJ2-2; V gene: TRBV12-3/TRBV12-4
CDR3 protein: CASSLGDRGGRAEQFF; J gene: TRBJ2-1; V gene: TRBV5-4
CDR3 protein: CAISGGLDTQYF; J gene: TRBJ2-3; V gene: TRBV10-3
CDR3 protein: CASSPGPPGGNQPQHF; J gene: TRBJ1-5; V gene: TRBV7-2
CDR3 protein: CASSLAAGGFSNEQFF; J gene: TRBJ2-1; V gene: TRBV7-6
CDR3 protein: CASSLARDREYEQYF; J gene: TRBJ2-7; V gene: TRBV4-2
CDR3 protein: CASSQVATYGYTF; J gene: TRBJ1-2; V gene: TRBV14
CDR3 protein: CASSLDGLVSQPRNEQFF; J gene: TRBJ2-1; V gene: TRBV5-6
CDR3 protein: CASSLSRTANTEAFF; J gene: TRBJ1-1; V gene: TRBV7-6
CDR3 protein: CSAMNTEAFF; J gene: TRBJ1-1; V gene: TRBV29-1
CDR3 protein: CASSPLGRNTEAFF; J gene: TRBJ1-1; V gene: TRBV28
CDR3 protein: CASSQNGKLFF; J gene: TRBJ1-4; V gene: TRBV7-2
CDR3 protein: CASSLTRGGSYEQYF; J gene: TRBJ2-7; V gene: TRBV11-2
CDR3 protein: CASKGEDQPQHF; J gene: TRBJ1-5; V gene: TRBV7-9
CDR3 protein: CASSGETYGYTF; J gene: TRBJ1-2; V gene: TRBV2
CDR3 protein: CASSAGPGNTGELFF; J gene: TRBJ2-2; V gene: TRBV18
CDR3 protein: CASSFQTGGATYNSPLHF; J gene: TRBJ1-6; V gene: TRBV7-2
CDR3 protein: CASSSLRGQLNTEAFF; J gene: TRBJ1-1; V gene: TRBV19
CDR3 protein: CASSPLSGQGASGYTF; J gene: TRBJ1-2; V gene: TRBV7-9
CDR3 protein: CASSRLAGPYEQYF; J gene: TRBJ2-7; V gene: TRBV7-2
CDR3 protein: CASRNQGEGQPQHF; J gene: TRBJ1-5; V gene: TRBV28
CDR3 protein: CASSLARLAGPYNEQFF; J gene: TRBJ2-1; V gene: TRBV7-8
CDR3 protein: CASSKGDSTDTQYF; J gene: TRBJ2-3; V gene: TRBV6-2/TRBV6-3
CDR3 protein: CASSLSPGGYEQYF; J gene: TRBJ2-7; V gene: TRBV7-2
CDR3 protein: CASSLDRGYEQYF; J gene: TRBJ2-7; V gene: TRBV7-2
CDR3 protein: CASSLQVEETQYF; J gene: TRBJ2-5; V gene: TRBV5-4
CDR3 protein: CSAGSPARGGTEAFF; J gene: TRBJ1-1; V gene: TRBV29-1
CDR3 protein: CASSLSFGISYEQYF; J gene: TRBJ2-7; V gene: TRBV7-2
CDR3 protein: CASSWRTGSYEQYF; J gene: TRBJ2-7; V gene: TRBV7-2
CDR3 protein: CASSSRQTAEQFF; J gene: TRBJ2-1; V gene: TRBV7-3
CDR3 protein: CSAGGLAKNIQYF; J gene: TRBJ2-4; V gene: TRBV20-1
CDR3 protein: CATADRRNEKLFF; J gene: TRBJ1-4; V gene: TRBV19
CDR3 protein: CASSLGPSGGAGETQYF; J gene: TRBJ2-5; V gene: TRBV5-4
CDR3 protein: CASSAARRSYEQYF; J gene: TRBJ2-7; V gene: TRBV7-4
CDR3 protein: CASSLTGLNTGELFF; J gene: TRBJ2-2; V gene: TRBV12-3/TRBV12-4
CDR3 protein: CASSEVRTGDEKLFF; J gene: TRBJ1-4; V gene: TRBV6-1
CDR3 protein: CSATSGGPSYEQYF; J gene: TRBJ2-7; V gene: TRBV20-1
CDR3 protein: CASAPPRASNQPQHF; J gene: TRBJ1-5; V gene: TRBV12-5
CDR3 protein: CASSPTFVGSNQPQHF; J gene: TRBJ1-5; V gene: TRBV7-2
CDR3 protein: CAIAPRDRNYNEQFF; J gene: TRBJ2-1; V gene: TRBV10-3